These 8 T cell receptor beta chains originate from one sample sequenced in a study of blood T cell repertoires in COVID-19. Clones were sequenced by immunoSEQ multiplex PCR, and TCRdb holds only the in-frame ones, with some missing. The repertoire has around 210,000 clones, 80% to 90% of them found once; the top ten carry about 8.1%. The sequenced material came from PBMCs or T cells enriched from blood (not recorded which). The receptor set was obtained from a woman aged 18-35 years who had recovered from COVID-19.

J is TRBJ2-7 and V is TRBV5-6; 8 nucleotides match TRBD2. Germline V lookup: CDR1 SGHDT, CDR2 YYEEEE. The CDR3 is 15 amino acids. V shed 5 bases, J shed 5 bases, and the junction held 12 bases outside the gene matches. CDR3 sequence reads: CASSYSGTRSHEQYF. The CDR3 DNA is TGTGCCAGCAGTTACTCCGGGACTAGGAGCCACGAGCAGTACTTC.

This chain uses TRBV9 with TRBJ2-7, with 12 nucleotides matching TRBD2. J gave up 4 bases and V 2 bases, and 4 bases lay outside the gene matches. This CDR3 region has 15 residues. Germline V lookup: CDR1 SGDLS, CDR2 YYNGEE. The CDR3, as DNA: TGTGCCAGCAGCGTCGGACTAGCGGGGTCTTACGAGCAGTACTTC. Protein sequence: CASSVGLAGSYEQYF.

The chain links TRBV6-6 to TRBJ2-3, with 15 bases lining up with TRBD2. This CDR3 is 19 amino acids long. Germline trimming cut 5 bases from V and 3 bases from J; bases unmatched to any gene: 12. The germline gives CDR1 MNHNY, CDR2 SVGAGI (reference sequence). CDR3 DNA: TGTGCCAGCAGTCGGACTAGCGGGGGGGCCCCACGACCGACAGATACGCAGTATTTT. This codes for CASSRTSGGAPRPTDTQYF.

The V call is TRBV12-3 or TRBV12-4, the J call TRBJ1-5; D gene ambiguous. The V end lost 3 bases, the J end lost 5 bases, and 8 bases lay between the germline ends. The CDR3 is made up of 13 amino acids. CDR3 DNA sequence: TGTGCCAGCAGTTTGGCCCATGATCAGCCCCAGCATTTT. As protein: CASSLAHDQPQHF.

The DNA of the CDR3 is TGTGCCAGCAGCGCCGGGACAGGAAACACTGAAGCTTTCTTT. Encoded protein: CASSAGTGNTEAFF. This chain uses TRBV9 with TRBJ1-1; 8 bases are a match to TRBD1. The CDR3 runs to 14 residues. The V and J ends lost 3 bases and 2 bases, in that order; junction bases with no gene match: 3. Germline V CDR1 and CDR2: SGDLS, YYNGEE.

The chain uses TRBV28 and TRBJ2-7; TRBD2 agrees at 14 bases. Germline V gene data show CDR1 as MDHEN and CDR2 as SYDVKM. V trimming: 6 bases; J trimming: 2 bases; junction bases outside the gene matches: 6. The CDR3 contains 16 residues. The CDR3 loop reads CASRQPGLAGAYEQYF. The CDR3 DNA reads TGTGCCAGCAGACAGCCGGGACTAGCGGGGGCCTACGAGCAGTACTTC.

The chain is built from TRBV5-1 and TRBJ2-6, with TRBD1 identical over 9 bases. CDR3 length equals 16 residues. The J segment lost 1 base and the V segment lost 5 bases, leaving 4 bases of the junction unmatched. Germline CDR1 reads SGHRS; CDR2 reads YFSETQ. The CDR3 here is CASSHGQGSGANVLTF. For the CDR3, the DNA is TGCGCCAGCAGTCATGGACAGGGGTCTGGGGCCAACGTCCTGACTTTC.

The gene calls are TRBV7-9 and TRBJ2-2; 7 bases are shared with TRBD2. Germline assignment: CDR1 SEHNR and CDR2 FQNEAQ (reference sequence). This CDR3 is built from 18 residues. V was clipped by 3 bases and J by 0 bases; unmatched bases: 10. The CDR3 nucleotides read TGTGCCAGCAGCTTCCGACTAGCAATACGAGCGAACACCGGGGAGCTGTTTTTT. Translated: CASSFRLAIRANTGELFF.